This T cell receptor beta chain emerged from a study of blood T cell repertoires in COVID-19. Study information: Nucleic acid was either cDNA or gDNA, and it came from T cells, B-cell-depleted T cells, or PBMCs.

There are 14 residues in the CDR3. Looked up from germline, CDR1 is SGDLS and CDR2 is YYNGEE. V shed 4 bases and J 5 bases; nucleotides not matched to a gene: 3. Per the original data handling: Amplification from reference gene primers served as the basis for estimated nucleated cell counts. Repertoires were generated with immunoSEQ multiplex PCR, while TCRdb's copy carries only in-frame clones and drops some. V and J calls and clone size are copied from that table; D and trimming were computed from the DNA. This sample yields some 97,000 clones, of which roughly 90% are seen a single time; about 6% belongs to the top ten.

Sequences were obtained from peripheral blood. The rearrangement uses TRBV9 and TRBJ1-3; 10 bases agree with TRBD1. The sequence derives from an older woman with acute or convalescent COVID-19. CDR3: CASSQGQGRNTIYF. The CDR3 nucleotides are TGTGCCAGCAGCCAGGGACAGGGGAGAAACACCATATATTTT.